Each of the 7 T cell receptor beta chains below was sequenced from the same sample in a study of cytomegalovirus exposure and HLA in healthy donors (dated by TCRdb to 2017 to 2019). Library prep was done by the immunoSEQ multiplex PCR assay. For the multiplex PCR, a mixture combining 60 forward primers for TCR Vbeta segments and 13 reverse primers for TCR Jbeta segments was used. The table comes from immuneACCESS by way of TCRdb, which keeps in-frame sequences with V and J called. Part of the clones is missing from these tables; in studies checked, under half for an unresolved V gene and the rest for unknown reasons. The sample data list 100,000 or so clones, and 70% of these were observed just once. The ten largest clonotypes hold approximately 11% of the sample. The sample consisted of PBMCs. The receptor source for this set is a man aged 35 to 55 in good health and CMV-seropositive.

This clone was observed a handful of times. This chain joins TRBV7-9 and TRBJ2-1; 13 bases fit TRBD2. Germline V gene data show CDR1 as SEHNR and CDR2 as FQNEAQ (reference sequence). The CDR3 is 18 residues long. The V gene end was trimmed by 4 bases and the J gene end by 8 bases; junction bases not matched to a gene: 14. CDR3 in amino acids: CASSSPGTSGVRLDEQFF. The CDR3 region has the DNA TGTGCCAGCAGCTCCCCGGGGACTAGCGGGGTACGCCTGGATGAGCAGTTCTTC. The variable domain in full, completed from reference TRBV7-9 and TRBJ2-1, reads DTGVSQNPRHKITKRGQNVTFRCDPISEHNRLYWYRQTLGQGPEFLTYFQNEAQLEKSRLLSDRFSAERPKGSFSTLEIQRTEQGDSAMYLCASSSPGTSGVRLDEQFFGPGTRLTVL.

This clone was detected only a few times. The chain employs TRBV5-6 and TRBJ2-7, with 9 bases matching TRBD1. After removal of 4 bases from V and 7 bases from J, the junction contained 12 bases not matched to a gene. Germline V gene data show CDR1 as SGHDT and CDR2 as YYEEEE. The CDR3 extends over 15 amino acids. The CDR3 spells CASSIGQGTSREQYV. The CDR3 nucleotides read TGTGCCAGCAGCATTGGACAGGGGACCTCTAGGGAGCAGTACGTC.

This chain connects TRBV5-6 to TRBJ2-5; 9 positions match TRBD2. The trim removed 4 bases at V and 2 bases at J, leaving 6 bases unmatched. Germline V gene data show CDR1 as SGHDT and CDR2 as YYEEEE. The length of the CDR3 is 15 residues. The CDR3 reads CASSGPSGTQETQYF. The CDR3 coding sequence is TGTGCCAGCAGCGGACCTAGCGGGACACAAGAGACCCAGTACTTC.

A few counts support this clone. The genes are TRBV5-1 and TRBJ2-3; 14 positions match TRBD2. The V gene end was trimmed by 3 bases and the J gene end by 6 bases; junction bases not matched to a gene: 6. Germline V gene lookup returns CDR1 SGHRS and CDR2 YFSETQ. The CDR3 loop spans 16 amino acids. The CDR3 is CASSSGTSGGEDTQYF. The CDR3 DNA sequence: TGCGCCAGCAGCTCCGGGACTAGCGGGGGCGAGGATACGCAGTATTTT.

The chain uses TRBV19 and TRBJ2-1, with TRBD2 identical over 12 bases. There are 16 residues in the CDR3. J lost 2 bases, V lost 6 bases, and 5 bases had no gene match. Germline assignment: CDR1 LNHDA and CDR2 SQIVND (reference sequence). The CDR3 loop reads CASSSWTSGTYNEQFF. DNA of the CDR3: TGTGCCAGTAGCTCCTGGACTAGCGGGACCTACAATGAGCAGTTCTTC.

This clone was detected only a few times. V is TRBV13 and J is TRBJ1-2; the match to TRBD1 covers 7 bases. The CDR3 is made up of 15 amino acids. Germline CDR1 is PRHDT and CDR2 is FYEKMQ (reference sequence). The trim removed 5 bases at V and 3 bases at J, leaving 9 bases unmatched. CDR3 nucleotide sequence: TGTGCCAGCAGCCCGTCAGGGGGGACCCACTATGGCTACACCTTC. Translation gives CASSPSGGTHYGYTF.

J is TRBJ2-3 and V is TRBV19; 7 bases align to TRBD2. The CDR3 is 15 amino acids. Germline trimming cut 5 bases from V and 4 bases from J; bases unmatched to any gene: 9. CDR1 is LNHDA and CDR2 is SQIVND in the germline V gene (reference sequence). CDR3 sequence (DNA): TGTGCCAGTAGTGTGGCGGGAGAGAGGGCAGATACGCAGTATTTT. Amino acids: CASSVAGERADTQYF.